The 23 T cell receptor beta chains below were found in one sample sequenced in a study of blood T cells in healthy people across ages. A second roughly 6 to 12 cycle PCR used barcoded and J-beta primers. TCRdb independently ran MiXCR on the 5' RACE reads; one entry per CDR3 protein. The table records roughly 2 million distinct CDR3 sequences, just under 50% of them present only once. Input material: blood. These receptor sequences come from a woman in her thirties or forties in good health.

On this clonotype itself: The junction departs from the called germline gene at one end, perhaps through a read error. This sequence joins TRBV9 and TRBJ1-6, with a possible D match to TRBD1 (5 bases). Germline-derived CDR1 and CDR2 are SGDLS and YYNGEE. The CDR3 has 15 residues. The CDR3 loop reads CANSESGRTNSPLHF. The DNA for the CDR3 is TGTGCCAACAGCGAATCAGGGCGAACCAATTCACCCCTCCACTTT. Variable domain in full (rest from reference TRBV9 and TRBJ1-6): DSGVTQTPKHLITATGQRVTLRCSPRSGDLSVYWYQQSLDQGLQFLIQYYNGEERAKGNILERFSAQQFPDLHSELNLSSLELGDSALYFCANSESGRTNSPLHFGNGTRLTVT.

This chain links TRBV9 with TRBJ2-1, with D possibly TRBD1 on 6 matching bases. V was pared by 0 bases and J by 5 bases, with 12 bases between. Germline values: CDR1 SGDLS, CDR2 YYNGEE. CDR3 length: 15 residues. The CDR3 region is CASSVGGQGHNEQFF. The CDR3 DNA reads TGTGCCAGCAGCGTAGGGGGGCAGGGCCACAATGAGCAGTTCTTC.

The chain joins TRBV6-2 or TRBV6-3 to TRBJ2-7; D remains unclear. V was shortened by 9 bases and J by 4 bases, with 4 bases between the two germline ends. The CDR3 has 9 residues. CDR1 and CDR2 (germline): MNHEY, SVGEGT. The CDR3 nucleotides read TGTGCCAGAACATACGAGCAGTACTTC. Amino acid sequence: CARTYEQYF.

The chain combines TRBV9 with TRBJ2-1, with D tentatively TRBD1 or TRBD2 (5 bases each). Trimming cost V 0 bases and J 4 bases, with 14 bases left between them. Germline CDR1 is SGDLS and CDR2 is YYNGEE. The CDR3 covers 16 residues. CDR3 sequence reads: CASSVVGGGAYNEQFF. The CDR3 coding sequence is TGTGCCAGCAGCGTAGTAGGTGGGGGAGCGTACAATGAGCAGTTCTTC.

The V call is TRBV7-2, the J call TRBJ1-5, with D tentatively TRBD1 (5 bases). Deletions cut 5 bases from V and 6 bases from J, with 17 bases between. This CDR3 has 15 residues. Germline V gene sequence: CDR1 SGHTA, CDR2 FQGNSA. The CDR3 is CASSRLGGAGQPQHF. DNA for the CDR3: TGTGCCAGCAGCCGCCTGGGAGGGGCTGGTCAGCCCCAGCATTTT.

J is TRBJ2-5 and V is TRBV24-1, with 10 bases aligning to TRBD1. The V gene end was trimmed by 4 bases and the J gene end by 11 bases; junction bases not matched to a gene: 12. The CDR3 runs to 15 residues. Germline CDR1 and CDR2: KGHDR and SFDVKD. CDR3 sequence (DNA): TGTGCCACCAGTGACCCGGGACAGGGGTACAATGAGCAGTACTTC. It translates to CATSDPGQGYNEQYF.

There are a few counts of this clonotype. The CDR3 DNA is TGCAGTGCTAGAACTAATAGGGCAGGGGATCAGCCCCAGCATTTT. Translation: CSARTNRAGDQPQHF. This sequence joins TRBV20-1 and TRBJ1-5; possible D gene TRBD1, 6 bases. In germline, CDR1 is DFQATT, CDR2 SNEGSKA (reference sequence). The CDR3 totals 15 residues. Trimming cost V 2 bases and J 5 bases, with 16 bases left between them.

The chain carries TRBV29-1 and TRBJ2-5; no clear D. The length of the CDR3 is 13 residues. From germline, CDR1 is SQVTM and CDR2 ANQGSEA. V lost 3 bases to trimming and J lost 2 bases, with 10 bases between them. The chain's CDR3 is CSVDQPLQETQYF. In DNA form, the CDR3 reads TGCAGCGTTGACCAACCGCTACAAGAGACCCAGTACTTC.

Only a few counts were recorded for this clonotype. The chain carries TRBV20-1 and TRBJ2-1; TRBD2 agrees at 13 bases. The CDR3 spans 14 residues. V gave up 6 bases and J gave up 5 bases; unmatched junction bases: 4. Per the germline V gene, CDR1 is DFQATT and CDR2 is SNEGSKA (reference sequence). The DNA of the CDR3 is TGCAGTGCAACCGGACTAGCGGGGGACAATGAGCAGTTCTTC. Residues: CSATGLAGDNEQFF.

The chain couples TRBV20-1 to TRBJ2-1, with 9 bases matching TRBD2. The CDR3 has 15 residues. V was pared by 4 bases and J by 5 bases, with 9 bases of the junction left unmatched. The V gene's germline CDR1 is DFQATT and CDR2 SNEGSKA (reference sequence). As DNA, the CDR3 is TGCAGTGCTACACCGGGACTAGCCAAGAACAATGAGCAGTTCTTC. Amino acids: CSATPGLAKNNEQFF.

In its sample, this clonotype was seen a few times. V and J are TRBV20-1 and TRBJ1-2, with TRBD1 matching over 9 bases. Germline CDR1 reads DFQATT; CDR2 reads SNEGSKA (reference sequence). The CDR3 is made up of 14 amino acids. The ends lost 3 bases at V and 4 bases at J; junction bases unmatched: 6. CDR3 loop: CSASRQGDSYGYTF. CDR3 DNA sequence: TGCAGTGCTAGCAGACAGGGGGATTCCTATGGCTACACCTTC.

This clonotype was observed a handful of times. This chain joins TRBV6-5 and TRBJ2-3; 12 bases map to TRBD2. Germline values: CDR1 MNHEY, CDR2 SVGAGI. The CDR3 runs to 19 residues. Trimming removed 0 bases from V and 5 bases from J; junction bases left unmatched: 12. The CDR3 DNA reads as TGTGCCAGCAGTTACTCGGCGCTAGCGGGGGGGCCTTTAGTAGATACGCAGTATTTT. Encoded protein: CASSYSALAGGPLVDTQYF.

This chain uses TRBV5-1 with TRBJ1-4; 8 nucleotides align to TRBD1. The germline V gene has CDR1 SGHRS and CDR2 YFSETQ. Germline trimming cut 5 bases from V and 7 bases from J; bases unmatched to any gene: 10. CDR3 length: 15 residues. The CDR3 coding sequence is TGCGCCAGCAGAGCGCAGGGGGCGCGGGGTGAAAAACTGTTTTTT. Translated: CASRAQGARGEKLFF.

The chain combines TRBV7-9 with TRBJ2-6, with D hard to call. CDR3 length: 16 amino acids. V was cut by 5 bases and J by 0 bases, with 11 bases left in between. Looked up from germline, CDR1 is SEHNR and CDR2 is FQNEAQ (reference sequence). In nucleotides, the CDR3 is TGTGCCAGCAGCCTCCACTGGGACTCTGGGGCCAACGTCCTGACTTTC. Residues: CASSLHWDSGANVLTF.

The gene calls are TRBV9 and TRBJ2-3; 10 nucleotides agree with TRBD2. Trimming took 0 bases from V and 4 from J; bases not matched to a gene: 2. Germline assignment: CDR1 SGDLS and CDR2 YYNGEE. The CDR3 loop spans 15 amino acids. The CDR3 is CASSVELAGSDTQYF. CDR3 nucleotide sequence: TGTGCCAGCAGCGTAGAACTAGCGGGGTCAGATACGCAGTATTTT.

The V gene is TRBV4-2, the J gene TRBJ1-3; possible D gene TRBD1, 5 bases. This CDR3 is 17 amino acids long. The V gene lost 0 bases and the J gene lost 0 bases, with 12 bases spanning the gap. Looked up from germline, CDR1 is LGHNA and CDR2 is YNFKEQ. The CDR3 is CASSQEGPGVSGNTIYF. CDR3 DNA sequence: TGTGCCAGCAGCCAAGAAGGGCCGGGGGTCTCTGGAAACACCATATATTTT.

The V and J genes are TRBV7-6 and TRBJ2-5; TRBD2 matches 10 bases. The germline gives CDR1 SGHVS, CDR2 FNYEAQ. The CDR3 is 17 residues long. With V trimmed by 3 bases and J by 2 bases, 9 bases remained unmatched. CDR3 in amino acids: CASSFGLAGARQETQYF. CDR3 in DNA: TGTGCCAGCAGCTTCGGCCTAGCGGGGGCCAGACAAGAGACCCAGTACTTC.

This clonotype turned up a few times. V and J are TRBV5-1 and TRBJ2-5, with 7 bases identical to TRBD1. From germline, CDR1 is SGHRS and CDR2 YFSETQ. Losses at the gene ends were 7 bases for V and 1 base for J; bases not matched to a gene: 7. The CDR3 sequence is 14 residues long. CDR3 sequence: CASGRGQAQETQYF. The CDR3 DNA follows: TGCGCCAGCGGACGCGGACAGGCCCAAGAGACCCAGTACTTC.

The CDR3 DNA reads TGTGCCAGCGGAAGGACTTCCCTCTGCGATGAGCAGTTCTTC. Its translation is CASGRTSLCDEQFF. The chain is built from TRBV21-1 and TRBJ2-1; the table's D call, TRBD2, was not checked against the DNA. TRBV21-1 constitutes a pseudogene. CDR3 length: 14 residues.

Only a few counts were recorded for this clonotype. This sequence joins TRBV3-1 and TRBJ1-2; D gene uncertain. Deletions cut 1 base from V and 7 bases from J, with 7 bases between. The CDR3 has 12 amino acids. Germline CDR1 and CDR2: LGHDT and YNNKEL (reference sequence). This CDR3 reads CASSQGEGGYTF. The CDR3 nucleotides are TGTGCCAGCAGCCAAGGGGAGGGTGGCTACACCTTC.

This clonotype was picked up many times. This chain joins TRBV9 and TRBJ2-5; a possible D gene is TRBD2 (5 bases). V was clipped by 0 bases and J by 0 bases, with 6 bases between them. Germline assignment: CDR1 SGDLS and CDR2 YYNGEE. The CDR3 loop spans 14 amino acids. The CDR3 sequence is CASSVAGYQETQYF. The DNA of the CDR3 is TGTGCCAGCAGCGTAGCGGGGTACCAAGAGACCCAGTACTTC. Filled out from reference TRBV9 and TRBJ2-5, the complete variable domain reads DSGVTQTPKHLITATGQRVTLRCSPRSGDLSVYWYQQSLDQGLQFLIQYYNGEERAKGNILERFSAQQFPDLHSELNLSSLELGDSALYFCASSVAGYQETQYFGPGTRLLVL.

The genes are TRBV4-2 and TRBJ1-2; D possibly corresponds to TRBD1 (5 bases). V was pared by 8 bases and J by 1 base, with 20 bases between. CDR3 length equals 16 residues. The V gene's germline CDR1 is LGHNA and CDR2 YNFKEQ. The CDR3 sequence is CASAGRGPDNNYGYTF. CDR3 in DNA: TGTGCCAGCGCTGGGCGGGGTCCGGACAATAACTATGGCTACACCTTC.

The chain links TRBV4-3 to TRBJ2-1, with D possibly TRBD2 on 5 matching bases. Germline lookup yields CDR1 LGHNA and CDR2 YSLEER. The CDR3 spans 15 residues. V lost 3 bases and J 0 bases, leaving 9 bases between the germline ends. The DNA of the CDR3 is TGCGCCAGCAGCCAGGACGGGGACTCCTACAATGAGCAGTTCTTC. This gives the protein CASSQDGDSYNEQFF.